The entry that follows covers one TCR beta chain sequence. The data were obtained in a study of blood T cell repertoires in COVID-19. Study-wide context: Acute-phase and convalescent COVID-19 samples originated in the United States, Italy and Spain. PBMCs, B-cell-depleted T cells, or T cells were the source of the cDNA or gDNA that made up the material.

In germline, CDR1 is MNHNY, CDR2 SVGAGI (reference sequence). Trimming stripped 6 bases from V and 1 base from J, with 13 bases between. The CDR3 totals 15 residues. Methods used by the authors: The assay estimated nucleated cells by amplifying reference gene primers. The method was immunoSEQ multiplex PCR; TCRdb's version includes in-frame clones alone and lacks a portion of them. That table is the source of V, J and clone size, and D and trimming were worked out from the DNA. The repertoire includes about 59,000 clones, approximately 79% of them detected once, and less than 7% sits in the top ten. J is TRBJ2-1 and V is TRBV6-6, with a tentative D call TRBD1 (7 bases). The TCR was taken from a woman in her 70s with acute or convalescent COVID-19. The sequenced material came from peripheral blood. The CDR3 sequence is CASSSQGRSYNEQFF. The DNA for the CDR3 is TGTGCCAGCAGCTCACAGGGGAGGTCCTACAATGAGCAGTTCTTC.